This TCR beta chain was documented in a study of regulatory T cells in long-lasting Graves disease. Study findings and constraints: Persistent patients shared more public clonotypes (about 2,700) than new patients (roughly 970). Persistent disease was associated with favored TRBV28 usage and with favored use of TRBJ1-2 and TRBJ2-5.

Looked up from germline, CDR1 is SGHDT and CDR2 is YYEEEE. This CDR3 has 16 residues. Trimming cost V 2 bases and J 2 bases; bases outside gene matches: 10. About this clonotype: Its antigen is as yet unknown.

As to time point: persistent/refractory GD, antithyroid drugs over 5 years with positive TRAb. PBMC RNA served as the TCR library source. Both iRepertoire HTBI primers and Arm-PCR of CDR3 regions were used to build the TCR beta libraries. Original processing methods: Segment identification across samples yielded 60 or so TRBV and more than twelve TRBJ segments. MiXCR, run by TCRdb on the multiplex PCR reads, gives a single entry per CDR3 protein. The V and J calls come from TCRdb's annotation, not from the publication. The table has about 430,000 distinct CDR3 sequences, 20% to 25% seen once; the top ten hold over 11%.

V and J are TRBV5-6 and TRBJ2-7; TRBD1 aligns across 7 bases. The clonotype comes from a female donor with Graves disease. This specimen was peripheral blood mononuclear cells (PBMCs), taken when the disease was refractory, from a patient treated with antithyroid drugs. The CDR3 DNA is TGTGCCAGCAGCTTAGGGGCGATGGGACAGACCTACGAGCAGTACTTC. Protein product: CASSLGAMGQTYEQYF.